The subject of this entry is one T cell receptor beta chain. Its antigen remains unidentified. The V and J ends lost 1 base and 2 bases, in that order; junction bases with no gene match: 2. The germline V gene encodes CDR1 SEHNR and CDR2 FQNEAQ (reference sequence). The CDR3 loop spans 15 amino acids. The Oncomine TCR Beta short-read assay sequenced DNA from cultured CD4+ T cells. Investigators isolated genomic DNA from cultured CD4+ T cells. MiXCR was run by TCRdb on the PCR reads, yielding one entry per CDR3 protein. The sample shows about 11,000 distinct CDR3 sequences, under 65% of them seen only once. Treatment defined: approximately nine-day PBMC culture with coronavirus spike peptide pools or control peptides (ViraFEST assay). After culture for under twelve days, isolation of CD4+ T cells was performed by negative selection. The sample comes from a study of vaccination and CD4 T cells after COVID-19. At the level of the study: Convalescent donors: six male, four female; seven Caucasian, two Asian, one multiracial, two Hispanic.

The source material was CD4+ T cells from blood, cultured in vitro. This TCR came from a human donor who had recovered from COVID-19. The rearrangement links TRBV7-9 to TRBJ2-5; TRBD1 matches 9 bases. CDR3 sequence (DNA): TGTGCCAGCAGCTTAGATGGGACAGGGCAAGAGACCCAGTACTTC. Its translation: CASSLDGTGQETQYF.